This TCR beta chain was recovered during a study of CD8 T cells in ankylosing spondylitis. Findings and caveats of the study: Some of these motif variants have turned up before, in reports on reactive arthritis synovial fluid and blood. Researchers reportedly found disease-linked clones significantly enriched in matched ankylosing spondylitis synovial fluid.

TCRdb passed the 5' RACE reads through MiXCR, listing each CDR3 protein once. Counted here are 130,000 or so distinct CDR3 sequences, around 7% occurring once; the ten biggest clones make up more than 9%. V was cut by 0 bases and J by 0 bases, with 8 bases left in between. CDR3 size: 14 residues. The germline V gene has CDR1 DFQATT and CDR2 SNEGSKA (reference sequence). At least ten counts were recorded for this clonotype. Antigen unknown. This clonotype originated in a male donor with ankylosing spondylitis or in good health (not recorded which). The chain combines TRBV20-1 with TRBJ1-1, with unresolved D. The sequenced sample consisted of blood, either unsorted or a sorted T cell fraction (not recorded which). CDR3 DNA: TGCAGTGCTAGAGATGGTGTCATGAACACTGAAGCTTTCTTT. This encodes CSARDGVMNTEAFF.